These T cell receptor beta chains were read from a single sample in a study of tumor and adjacent non-tumor tissue in lung cancer. TCRdb analysed the multiplex PCR reads with MiXCR anew, one entry per CDR3 protein. The sample yields over 60,000 distinct CDR3 sequences, roughly 80% seen once. The source material was lung tumor tissue. These receptors originate from a woman aged 45 to 65 with non-small cell lung cancer. Both conserved end residues are part of each CDR3. The order of the fields is J gene, D gene, V gene, CDR3 length, clone size, CDR3 protein. D genes are given only for firm matches. A row's size may be missing; if present it is once, few, many or a size class.

J: TRBJ2-7; D: NA; V: TRBV28; length: 13; size: NA; CDR3: CASSSQELYEQYF
J: TRBJ2-2; D: NA; V: TRBV6-2/TRBV6-3; length: 14; size: few; CDR3: CASSYLPNTGERFF
J: TRBJ2-7; D: NA; V: TRBV5-6; length: 11; size: NA; CDR3: CASSTGYDQYF
J: TRBJ2-1; D: NA; V: TRBV6-1; length: 15; size: NA; CDR3: CASGGTGGPVSEQFF
J: TRBJ2-7; D: NA; V: TRBV29-1; length: 13; size: NA; CDR3: CSVDGRGLEEHYF
J: TRBJ2-1; D: TRBD1; V: TRBV7-8; length: 17; size: few; CDR3: CASNTKPGQGFYNEQFF
J: TRBJ2-7; D: TRBD2; V: TRBV20-1; length: 14; size: NA; CDR3: CSAELAGGTYKQYF
J: TRBJ2-7; D: TRBD2; V: TRBV6-1; length: 14; size: NA; CDR3: CASNALAAPYEQYF
J: TRBJ2-5; D: NA; V: TRBV29-1; length: 14; size: NA; CDR3: CRVQYPEGQETQYF
J: TRBJ2-1; D: NA; V: TRBV20-1; length: 12; size: NA; CDR3: CSAPADGDEQFF
J: TRBJ1-3; D: NA; V: TRBV5-1; length: 15; size: NA; CDR3: CASSLEKGAGNTIYF
J: TRBJ2-1; D: NA; V: TRBV20-1; length: 16; size: few; CDR3: CSARKRTATYYNEQLF
J: TRBJ2-5; D: NA; V: TRBV20-1; length: 13; size: NA; CDR3: CIARLDSRETQYF
J: TRBJ1-1; D: NA; V: TRBV20-1; length: 14; size: medium-sized; CDR3: CSAYRDTMNTEAFF
J: TRBJ2-1; D: NA; V: TRBV20-1; length: 19; size: NA; CDR3: CSATWNSASWSVSRNEQFF
J: TRBJ2-3; D: TRBD2; V: TRBV7-9; length: 14; size: NA; CDR3: CASSAGVGTDTHYF
J: TRBJ1-1; D: TRBD1; V: TRBV20-1; length: 17; size: NA; CDR3: CRARDSGRQGLNTEAFF
J: TRBJ2-5; D: NA; V: TRBV6-2/TRBV6-3; length: 17; size: many; CDR3: CASSFSGDTKYQETRYF
J: TRBJ2-2; D: NA; V: TRBV5-4; length: 15; size: NA; CDR3: CASSPTIATTGELFF
J: TRBJ2-1; D: NA; V: TRBV11-2; length: 15; size: NA; CDR3: CAFSLIGHAYNEQFF
J: TRBJ2-7; D: NA; V: TRBV10-2; length: 15; size: NA; CDR3: CASTERDKISYEQYF
J: TRBJ2-1; D: TRBD2; V: TRBV12-3/TRBV12-4; length: 14; size: NA; CDR3: CASSLREGLGEQFF
J: TRBJ1-2; D: NA; V: TRBV4-3; length: 14; size: NA; CDR3: CTSNQVQGGYGYTF
J: TRBJ2-5; D: NA; V: TRBV7-9; length: 16; size: NA; CDR3: CASSLLPTMLSETQYF
J: TRBJ1-1; D: NA; V: TRBV20-1; length: 12; size: medium-sized; CDR3: CSAEQGSTEAFF
J: TRBJ2-4; D: TRBD2; V: TRBV7-9; length: 16; size: NA; CDR3: CASSPRQAGELNIQYF
J: TRBJ2-1; D: NA; V: TRBV20-1; length: 14; size: NA; CDR3: CSGQTSSGYYEQFF
J: TRBJ2-3; D: TRBD1; V: TRBV4-1; length: 20; size: NA; CDR3: CASSQDPRIPGQASTNTQYF
J: TRBJ2-2; D: NA; V: TRBV6-1; length: 16; size: NA; CDR3: CAIGQGSGSGGGELFF
J: TRBJ2-1; D: NA; V: TRBV28; length: 14; size: NA; CDR3: CASSEANLHHEQFF
J: TRBJ2-1; D: TRBD2; V: TRBV20-1; length: 14; size: NA; CDR3: CSARVLAGYDEQFF
J: TRBJ2-3; D: TRBD2; V: TRBV12-3/TRBV12-4; length: 18; size: NA; CDR3: CASSFPTLNGRLGDTQYF
J: TRBJ2-3; D: NA; V: TRBV4-3; length: 15; size: NA; CDR3: CTSSQDYTGTDTQYF
J: TRBJ2-1; D: TRBD2; V: TRBV20-1; length: 16; size: NA; CDR3: CSATGPAGVTSNEQFF
J: TRBJ2-1; D: TRBD2; V: TRBV11-2; length: 15; size: many; CDR3: CASKVIAGGDNEQFF
J: TRBJ1-2; D: NA; V: TRBV10-2; length: 14; size: once; CDR3: CVSSESRGGPGYTF
J: TRBJ2-1; D: NA; V: TRBV29-1; length: 17; size: NA; CDR3: CSVEYKGRGGSYNEQFF
J: TRBJ1-5; D: NA; V: TRBV7-2; length: 13; size: NA; CDR3: CVSSLDINQPQHF
J: TRBJ1-4; D: NA; V: TRBV4-3; length: 13; size: few; CDR3: CASSQDRREKLLF
J: TRBJ2-4; D: TRBD2; V: TRBV4-1; length: 20; size: NA; CDR3: CASSQEVWREGSLAKNIQYF
J: TRBJ1-5; D: TRBD1; V: TRBV30; length: 13; size: NA; CDR3: CAWSVSGGQPQRF
J: TRBJ2-1; D: TRBD2; V: TRBV19; length: 13; size: many; CDR3: CATGTSGSNEQFF
J: TRBJ2-2; D: NA; V: TRBV7-3; length: 11; size: few; CDR3: CASSLTGELFF